This T cell receptor beta chain derives from a study of CD8+ T cells in alopecia areata. cDNA prepared by RNA extraction and subsequent reverse transcription served as the template for sequencing. The protocol was immunoSEQ multiplex PCR, while the TCRdb copy is restricted to in-frame clones and leaves out a portion. The data show 170,000 or so clones, approximately 62% seen once. This clone was detected only a few times. The source is a human donor with alopecia areata. The material sequenced was CD4+ T cells sorted from blood, taken at week 0.

The chain's CDR3 is CASSPGRVNEKLFF. CDR3 bases: TGCGCCAGCAGCCCCGGACGGGTTAATGAAAAACTGTTTTTT. The chain uses TRBV5-1 and TRBJ1-4; no firm D call. CDR1 is SGHRS and CDR2 is YFSETQ in the germline V gene. The CDR3 sequence is 14 residues long. The V and J ends lost 4 bases and 4 bases respectively, with 11 bases between them. The whole variable domain, remainder taken from reference TRBV5-1 and TRBJ1-4, is KAGVTQTPRYLIKTRGQQVTLSCSPISGHRSVSWYQQTPGQGLQFLFEYFSETQRNKGNFPGRFSGRQFSNSRSEMNVSTLELGDSALYLCASSPGRVNEKLFFGSGTQLSVL.